These 5 T cell receptor beta chains originate from one sample sequenced in a study of long-term antiretroviral therapy in people with HIV. They ran version v3.0 of the immunoSEQ assay at survey level. TCRdb's table, derived via immunoSEQ multiplex PCR, lists solely in-frame clones and lacks some. There are roughly 16,000 clones in the sample; 77% occur only once, and roughly 23% lies in the top ten. The sequencing here drew on unsorted PBMCs, taken 2.1 years after starting antiretroviral therapy. All receptors derive from a man in his forties with HIV.

The chain uses TRBV13 and TRBJ2-2; D not resolved. CDR3 size: 14 residues. V was cut by 3 bases and J by 6 bases, with 11 bases left in between. Germline assignment: CDR1 PRHDT and CDR2 FYEKMQ (reference sequence). This CDR3 is CASSFDETAGELFF. CDR3 DNA: TGTGCCAGCAGCTTCGACGAGACGGCCGGGGAGCTGTTTTTT.

This sequence joins TRBV2 and TRBJ2-7, with unresolved D. Germline V CDR1 and CDR2: SNHLY, FYNNEI. V lost 7 bases and J lost 7, with 17 bases in between. The CDR3 length is 13 residues. CDR3 DNA sequence: TGTGCCAGCAAGGGCCAATTATTCGGTGAGCAGTACTTC. Its protein is CASKGQLFGEQYF.

This sequence joins TRBV13 and TRBJ2-7, with 9 bases that match TRBD1. Germline V gene data show CDR1 as PRHDT and CDR2 as FYEKMQ (reference sequence). This CDR3 has 15 residues. J gave up 4 bases and V 3 bases, and 7 bases lay outside the gene matches. The chain's CDR3 is CASSLGQGGAYEQYF. As DNA, the CDR3 is TGTGCCAGCAGCTTGGGACAGGGTGGGGCTTACGAGCAGTACTTC.

Written as DNA, the CDR3 is TGTGCCAGCAGCAAAGTAAGTTCGGACGCCCTCTTC. Amino acid sequence: CASSKVSSDALF. The gene calls are TRBV21-1 and TRBJ2-7. TRBV21-1 corresponds to a pseudogene. The CDR3 totals 12 residues.

V usage is TRBV15 and J usage is TRBJ1-5; TRBD1 is a possible D gene (6 bases). The ends were cut back, 0 bases at V and 0 bases at J, with 9 bases in the middle. CDR1 is LNHNV and CDR2 is YYDKDF in the germline V gene (reference sequence). The CDR3 runs 16 residues. The CDR3 region has the DNA TGTGCCACCAGCAGAGATGGGGGCTATAGCAATCAGCCCCAGCATTTT. It codes for CATSRDGGYSNQPQHF.